Presented here are 5 T cell receptor beta chains from one specimen sequenced in a study of chemoradiotherapy in HPV16-positive cancers. Method: immunoSEQ multiplex PCR; TCRdb's copy keeps in-frame clones and lacks some. The sample shows 11,000 or so clones, 55% to 65% of them seen only once. Sampling was carried out from a patient who underwent chemoradiotherapy. These receptors were taken from a human donor with HPV-associated anogenital cancer.

CDR3 bases: TGTGCCAGCAGCTCACCCAGGGCCACCGCCTACGAGCAGTACTTC. This sequence encodes CASSSPRATAYEQYF. This sequence joins TRBV11-2 and TRBJ2-7, with D possibly matching TRBD1 (5 bases). CDR1 and CDR2 from the germline V gene are SGHAT and FQNNGV. The ends were cut back, 4 bases at V and 2 bases at J, with 15 bases in the middle. The CDR3 runs to 15 residues.

The genes are TRBV4-2 and TRBJ1-6; 8 bases match TRBD1. With V trimmed by 0 bases and J by 13 bases, 8 bases remained unmatched. This CDR3 is built from 15 residues. Per germline, CDR1 LGHNA and CDR2 YNFKEQ. CDR3 in amino acids: CASSQEGQGMWPLHF. The CDR3 region has the DNA TGTGCCAGCAGCCAAGAAGGACAGGGTATGTGGCCCCTCCACTTT.

This clone came up a few times. This chain connects TRBV6-5 to TRBJ2-2; TRBD1 aligns across 7 bases. This CDR3 contains 15 residues. V lost 2 bases to trimming and J lost 5 bases; unmatched junction nucleotides: 5. Germline CDR1 is MNHEY and CDR2 is SVGAGI. As DNA, the CDR3 is TGTGCCAGCAGTTACGACAGGGAGAAGACCGGGGAGCTGTTTTTT. This translates into CASSYDREKTGELFF.

This clone was counted once. This chain joins TRBV19 and TRBJ1-5, with D maybe TRBD1 (5 bases). V lost 3 bases, J lost 5 bases, and 14 bases lay in between. CDR1 is LNHDA and CDR2 is SQIVND in the germline V gene (reference sequence). The CDR3 totals 15 residues. CDR3 in amino acids: CASSMGPPGDQPQHF. Written as DNA, the CDR3 is TGTGCCAGTAGTATGGGCCCACCGGGGGATCAGCCCCAGCATTTT.

This chain joins TRBV7-6 and TRBJ1-1, with TRBD1 matching 7 bases. The CDR3 length is 14 residues. CDR1 is SGHVS and CDR2 is FNYEAQ in the germline V gene. V was clipped by 5 bases and J by 4 bases; unmatched bases: 7. This chain's CDR3 is CASSPRQGGTEAFF. CDR3 DNA sequence: TGTGCCAGCAGCCCCCGACAGGGAGGCACTGAAGCTTTCTTT.